This T cell receptor beta chain was retrieved from a study of long-term antiretroviral therapy in people with HIV (dated by TCRdb to between 2021 and 2024). Context from the whole study: The earliest samples were collected about a decade before the 2015 WHO recommendation for immediate ART, when ART was typically delayed until CD4 counts fell. A retrospective serial study tested whether ART initiation and durable HIV suppression were associated with changes in peripheral blood TRB repertoire composition and diversity. A total of about 180 cryopreserved PBMC samples were contributed to the cohort by 30 adults with confirmed HIV infection, with samples collected serially over a mean of approximately 6 years (range 1-12). Among the approximately 27 participants with HIV, eleven to twelve were female. Test extractions of a monoclonal T-cell line alongside 33 polyclonal samples showed no cross-contamination during QIAcube processing. Points the paper makes about the study in general: Because cell numbers in pre-ART samples were limited, unsorted PBMC were profiled instead of sorted CD4+ and CD8+ T cells. Expanded TRB clones identified before ART initiation dominated the repertoire across all time points, though the dominance fluctuated and decreased in many PLHIV after ART. The samples span the years 2004 to 2017, and the ART regimens used may be less effective than current regimens. A significant increase in TRB diversity was found to be associated with ART initiation, although TRB diversity was observed to remain significantly below that of transplant donor controls even after long-term ART. HIV repertoires had narrower CDR3 length ranges than controls, and the network structure suggested an antigen-experienced repertoire that shifted only slightly toward naive after ART. No data were available on ART adherence, viral resistance or therapy changes, limiting inferences about post-ART repertoire changes. Owing to limited PBMC availability, only the TCR beta chain was sequenced, without alpha chain pairing.

The immunoSEQ hsTCRB v3.0 assay was used at survey level resolution to sequence the TRB variable region. A depth of roughly 40,000-50,000 T-cell genomes per sample was targeted for TRB sequencing. An Illumina MiSeq with a v3 150-cycle kit was used to sequence the pooled TRB libraries. The authors processed their data as follows. Repertoire analysis was run in R within a reproducible Nextflow workflow that covered QC, data transformation and analysis. LymphoSeq2, an R package for exploring AIRR-Seq data, was used to implement the custom analyses. A handful of samples yielding fewer than 5000 total TRB sequences were excluded, leaving more than 150 analyzed HIV repertoires. Of the roughly 180 retained HIV repertoires, under 65 were collected before and more than 120 after ART initiation. Each repertoire was downsampled to 5000 TRB nucleotide sequences, and summary statistics were averaged across 100 downsampling iterations. Only TRB sequences with CDR3 regions of at least seven amino acids were retained for analysis. Two measures captured diversity: a Shannon entropy-derived clonality score and the Gini coefficient. Repertoire networks linked the top 5000 CDR3 amino acid sequences whenever two sequences differed by an edit distance of one. GLIPH2 predicted antigen specificity groups and MHC restriction for TRB CDR3 amino acid sequences. To flag known associations with CMV, EBV, HIV or tissue antigens, CDR3 amino acid sequences were compared against VDJdb and McPAS-TCR. Pre-ART, post-ART and control groups were compared with Wilcoxon signed-rank tests and Holm-Bonferroni correction. As stored in TCRdb, this immuneACCESS dataset retains in-frame rearrangements with V and J assigned. A fraction of the clones does not appear; measured against another copy, unresolved V genes explain less than half of the discrepancy, and the remainder lacks a known reason. Clonal size and the V and J genes are those of that table, whereas D and trimming came from the DNA. The sample has about 20,000 clones on record, around 82% of them singletons. The top ten hold approximately 15% of the sample.

Inclusion was restricted to participants for whom at least one PBMC sample before ART initiation and at least two post-ART samples were available. All participants with HIV were treated in the United States of America. Before DNA extraction, cryopreserved samples of about 0.9-10 million PBMC were thawed and then washed. At the time of the earliest PBMC sample, participants with HIV were aged between roughly 20 and 55 years. Per participant, PBMC samples came from 1-4 timepoints prior to ART initiation and 2-8 timepoints following ART initiation, for a median of 7 samples. Serial HIV viral load, CD4+ T-cell count, ART history and demographic data were obtained for every participant. Using a Qiagen kit on a QIAcube, genomic DNA was extracted from unsorted PBMC, with samples processed in batches of 12. Of note for this clone: Its antigen is currently not known. There are no base qualities to consult, and no much larger clone falls within one base.

Trimming takes 1 base off V and 7 bases off J; junction bases not matched to a gene: 13. From a lookup of the germline V gene (reference sequence), CDR1 and CDR2 are LNHNV and YYDKDF. The CDR3 holds 16 amino acids from the cysteine to the phenylalanine. Just CDR3 DNA is preserved here, 48 bases in frame from base 1. The chain uses TRBV15 and TRBJ2-7; 7 middle bases align to TRBD2. The receptor was derived from a woman aged 25 to 39 with HIV. Sequencing used unsorted PBMCs, obtained 2.9 years after starting antiretroviral therapy. The CDR3 in this case is CATSRGGGGPGLEQYF. In nucleotides, the sequence is TGTGCCACCAGCAGAGGGGGGGGAGGCCCAGGTTTGGAGCAGTACTTC.